This is a list of T cell receptor beta chains from one sample in a study of blood T cells in healthy people across ages. A single record per CDR3 protein comes from TCRdb applying MiXCR to the 5' RACE reads. Among more than 1.4 million distinct CDR3 sequences listed, roughly 40% were seen once. Sequencing used blood. Receptors were obtained from a woman under 30 in good health. The CDR3 runs from the conserved cysteine through the conserved F or W. D genes are given only for firm matches. The size of a clone is reported for some rows only, either as once, few or many, or as a class for expanded clones.

J,V,size,D,CDR3,DNA
TRBJ2-1,TRBV12-3/TRBV12-4,.,.,CASRRGAMWVQFF,TGTGCCAGCCGCCGGGGGGCGATGTGGGTGCAGTTCTTC
TRBJ1-1,TRBV29-1,few,.,CSVTGNTEAFF,TGCAGCGTGACAGGTAACACTGAAGCTTTCTTT
TRBJ1-1,TRBV12-3/TRBV12-4,once,.,CASSLRSFNTEAFF,TGTGCCAGCAGTCTGAGGTCCTTTAACACTGAAGCTTTCTTT
TRBJ2-2,TRBV5-6,few,.,CASTPLVGLNTGELFF,TGTGCCAGCACCCCTTTAGTCGGGCTGAACACCGGGGAGCTGTTTTTT
TRBJ2-3,TRBV4-2,.,.,CASSQDAPGVTDTQYF,TGTGCCAGCAGCCAAGATGCCCCGGGGGTGACAGATACGCAGTATTTT
TRBJ1-2,TRBV4-1,.,.,CASSSAPRPDYDYTF,TGCGCCAGCAGCTCCGCTCCCAGACCCGACTATGACTACACCTTC
TRBJ2-5,TRBV12-3/TRBV12-4,.,.,CASSFIFSASGANEQYF,TGTGCCAGCAGTTTCATCTTTTCGGCATCGGGAGCCAATGAGCAGTACTTC
TRBJ2-5,TRBV4-1,few,.,CASSQVGLPETQYF,TGCGCCAGCAGCCAAGTCGGACTGCCAGAGACCCAGTACTTC
TRBJ2-7,TRBV2,.,.,CASSEMGQTYEQYF,TGTGCCAGCAGTGAAATGGGGCAAACCTACGAGCAGTACTTC
TRBJ2-5,TRBV7-2,.,.,CASSLGAAAFLRSNEQYF,TGTGCCAGCAGCTTAGGAGCGGCAGCTTTCCTACGTTCCAATGAGCAGTACTTC
TRBJ2-1,TRBV18,.,TRBD2,CASSPPGLHSYNEQFF,TGTGCCAGCTCACCCCCGGGACTACACTCCTACAATGAGCAGTTCTTC
TRBJ2-3,TRBV12-3/TRBV12-4,few,TRBD2,CASSSLPGTSGGGITDTQYF,TGTGCCAGCAGTTCTCTTCCCGGGACTAGCGGGGGGGGGATCACAGATACGCAGTATTTT
TRBJ1-5,TRBV5-1,few,.,CASSLGGADQPQHF,TGCGCCAGCAGCTTGGGGGGCGCGGATCAGCCCCAGCATTTT
TRBJ1-2,TRBV7-2,.,.,CASSLVFGNYGYTF,TGTGCCAGCAGCTTAGTGTTTGGGAACTATGGCTACACCTTC
TRBJ2-1,TRBV28,few,.,CASSLFPAGANEQFF,TGTGCCAGCAGTTTGTTTCCAGCCGGGGCCAATGAGCAGTTCTTC
TRBJ2-1,TRBV7-6,few,.,CASNKGPRGGAVNEQFF,TGTGCCAGCAATAAAGGCCCCCGGGGCGGGGCCGTCAATGAGCAGTTCTTC
TRBJ1-1,TRBV12-3/TRBV12-4,few,TRBD1,CASDQGQKNTEAFF,TGTGCCAGCGATCAGGGACAGAAGAACACTGAAGCTTTCTTT
TRBJ1-6,TRBV7-2,few,.,CASSSGMGRYNSPLHF,TGTGCCAGCAGCAGCGGGATGGGACGGTATAATTCACCCCTCCACTTT
TRBJ2-1,TRBV4-1,many,.,CASSQEVAYNEQFF,TGCGCCAGCAGCCAAGAAGTAGCGTACAATGAGCAGTTCTTC
TRBJ2-5,TRBV18,.,.,CASAPNPLETQYF,TGTGCCAGCGCACCAAATCCCTTGGAGACCCAGTACTTC
TRBJ2-2,TRBV20-1,few,.,CSAGPPGTGELFF,TGCAGTGCCGGGCCCCCGGGGACCGGGGAGCTGTTTTTT
TRBJ2-7,TRBV7-2,few,.,CASSHPASEQYF,TGTGCCAGCAGCCACCCAGCCTCCGAGCAGTACTTC
TRBJ2-1,TRBV6-1,few,.,CASSETPGVASDEQFF,TGTGCCAGCAGTGAAACCCCCGGGGTAGCTAGCGATGAGCAGTTCTTC
TRBJ2-1,TRBV7-9,few,TRBD1,CASPGTGGSNEQFF,TGTGCCAGCCCCGGGACAGGGGGGTCCAATGAGCAGTTCTTC
TRBJ2-2,TRBV20-1,.,.,CSVSRHPGELFF,TGCAGTGTTAGCCGGCATCCCGGGGAGCTGTTTTTT
TRBJ1-2,TRBV6-5,.,.,CASSDGGRAYGYTF,TGTGCCAGCAGTGACGGGGGGCGTGCTTATGGCTACACCTTC
TRBJ2-3,TRBV20-1,.,TRBD1,CSARRDRSTDTQYF,TGCAGTGCTAGAAGGGACAGAAGCACAGATACGCAGTATTTT
TRBJ2-3,TRBV28,.,TRBD2,CASSRGGEDTDTQYF,TGTGCCAGCAGTCGGGGGGGGGAGGACACAGATACGCAGTATTTT